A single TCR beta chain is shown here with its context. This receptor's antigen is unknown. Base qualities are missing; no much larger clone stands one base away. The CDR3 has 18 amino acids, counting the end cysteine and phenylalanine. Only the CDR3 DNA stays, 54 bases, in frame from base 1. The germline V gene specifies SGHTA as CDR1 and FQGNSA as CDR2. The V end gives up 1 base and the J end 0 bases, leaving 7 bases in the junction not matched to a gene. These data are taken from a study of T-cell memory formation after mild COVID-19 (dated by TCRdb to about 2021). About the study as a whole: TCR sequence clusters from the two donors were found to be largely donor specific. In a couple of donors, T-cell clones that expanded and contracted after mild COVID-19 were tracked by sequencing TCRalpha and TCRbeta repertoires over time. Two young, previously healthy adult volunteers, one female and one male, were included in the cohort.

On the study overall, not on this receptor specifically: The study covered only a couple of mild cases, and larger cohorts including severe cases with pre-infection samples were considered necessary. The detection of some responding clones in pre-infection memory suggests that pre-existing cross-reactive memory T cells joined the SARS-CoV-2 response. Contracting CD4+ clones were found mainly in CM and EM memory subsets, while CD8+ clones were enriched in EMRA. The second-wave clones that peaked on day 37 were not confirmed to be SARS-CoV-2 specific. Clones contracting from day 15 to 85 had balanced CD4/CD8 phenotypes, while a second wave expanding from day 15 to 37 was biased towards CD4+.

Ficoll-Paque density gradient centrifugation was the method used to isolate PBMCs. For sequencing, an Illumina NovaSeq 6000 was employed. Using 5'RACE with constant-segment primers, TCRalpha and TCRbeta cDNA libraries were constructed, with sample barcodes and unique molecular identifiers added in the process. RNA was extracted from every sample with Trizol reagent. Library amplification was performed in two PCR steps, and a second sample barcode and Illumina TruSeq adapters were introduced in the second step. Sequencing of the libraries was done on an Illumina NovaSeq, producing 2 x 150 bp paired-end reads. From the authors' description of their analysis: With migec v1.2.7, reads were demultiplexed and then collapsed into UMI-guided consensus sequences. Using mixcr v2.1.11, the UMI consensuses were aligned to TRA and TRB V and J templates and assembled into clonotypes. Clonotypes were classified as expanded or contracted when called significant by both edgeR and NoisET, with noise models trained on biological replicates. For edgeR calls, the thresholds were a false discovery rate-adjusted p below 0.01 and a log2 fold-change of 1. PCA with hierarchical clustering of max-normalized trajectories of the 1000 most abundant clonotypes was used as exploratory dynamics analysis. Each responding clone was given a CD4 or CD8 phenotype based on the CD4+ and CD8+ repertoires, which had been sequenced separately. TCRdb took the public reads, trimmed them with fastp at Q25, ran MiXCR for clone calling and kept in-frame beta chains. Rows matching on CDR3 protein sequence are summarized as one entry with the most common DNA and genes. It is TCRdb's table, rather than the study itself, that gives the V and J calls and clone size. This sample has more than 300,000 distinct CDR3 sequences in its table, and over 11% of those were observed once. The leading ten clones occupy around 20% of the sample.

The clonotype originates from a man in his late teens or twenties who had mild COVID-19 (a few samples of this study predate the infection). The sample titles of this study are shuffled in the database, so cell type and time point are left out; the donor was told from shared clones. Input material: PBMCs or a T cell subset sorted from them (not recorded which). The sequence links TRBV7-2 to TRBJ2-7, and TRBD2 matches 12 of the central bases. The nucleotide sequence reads TGTGCCAGCAGCTTAGGGCCACTAGCGGGGGGAATCTCCTACGAGCAGTACTTC. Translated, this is CASSLGPLAGGISYEQYF.